This TCR beta chain was recorded in a study of blood T cell repertoires in COVID-19. The CDR3 has 11 amino acids. Germline V lookup: CDR1 SQVTM, CDR2 ANQGSEA. V lost 6 bases to trimming and J lost 13 bases; unmatched junction nucleotides: 11. As processed by the authors: Nucleated cell counts were estimated from reference gene primer amplification. Generated by immunoSEQ multiplex PCR, the TCRdb table keeps only in-frame clones and is missing some. V, J and clone size are those of that table, while D and trimming were read from the DNA. The sample holds about 100,000 clones; 85% are singletons and the top ten take under 4.5%.

The clonotype originates from a man aged 55-75 years with acute or convalescent COVID-19. The chain has TRBV29-1 and TRBJ1-2, with 7 nucleotides matching TRBD1. The sequencing input was peripheral blood. Here the CDR3 DNA reads TGCAGCGTCATAAGGGGGCCCCCCCTCACCTTC. Protein sequence: CSVIRGPPLTF.